The T cell receptor (beta chain) described here comes from a study of a mutant IDH1 vaccine in newly diagnosed glioma. The CDR3 contains 14 residues. Germline CDR1 MNHEY, CDR2 SMNVEV (reference sequence). V lost 6 bases and J 0 bases, leaving 11 bases between the germline ends. Measured with immunoSEQ multiplex PCR; TCRdb has only the in-frame clones, and not every one. The table shows roughly 43,000 clones, with 65% to 90% occurring only once. Concerning this clone: Its specificity is unknown.

Indicated time point: week 47, end of study. Topical imiquimod accompanied each vaccine dose, which consisted of 300 ug of mutant IDH1 20-mer peptide. This TCR was recovered from a man younger than 30 with glioma. Some clones in this sample may be carry-over from other donors' samples. The sequences come from PBMCs, collected from a glioma patient whose treatment included an IDH1 peptide vaccine. The J gene is TRBJ1-2, the V gene TRBV27; D gene unclear. This chain's CDR3 is CASRPRSTNYGYTF. The DNA of the CDR3 is TGTGCCAGCAGGCCTAGGAGTACTAACTATGGCTACACCTTC.